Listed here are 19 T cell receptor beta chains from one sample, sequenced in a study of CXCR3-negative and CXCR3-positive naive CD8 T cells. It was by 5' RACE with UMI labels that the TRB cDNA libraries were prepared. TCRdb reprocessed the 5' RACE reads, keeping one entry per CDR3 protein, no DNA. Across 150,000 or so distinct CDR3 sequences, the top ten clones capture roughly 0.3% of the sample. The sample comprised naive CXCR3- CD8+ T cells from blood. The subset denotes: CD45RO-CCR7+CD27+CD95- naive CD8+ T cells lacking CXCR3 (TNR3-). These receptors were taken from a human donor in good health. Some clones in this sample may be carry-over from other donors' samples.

The CDR3 loop reads CSVEEDSYEQYF. This chain connects TRBV29-1 to TRBJ2-7; as DNA is missing, the TRBD1 call by TCRdb cannot be tested. Germline V CDR1 and CDR2: SQVTM, ANQGSEA. The CDR3 consists of 12 residues.

The CDR3 reads CASSLAGITYNEQFF. This chain links TRBV5-1 with TRBJ2-1. The CDR3 is 15 residues long. The V gene's germline CDR1 is SGHRS and CDR2 YFSETQ. Drawing the rest from reference TRBV5-1 and TRBJ2-1, the complete variable domain is KAGVTQTPRYLIKTRGQQVTLSCSPISGHRSVSWYQQTPGQGLQFLFEYFSETQRNKGNFPGRFSGRQFSNSRSEMNVSTLELGDSALYLCASSLAGITYNEQFFGPGTRLTVL.

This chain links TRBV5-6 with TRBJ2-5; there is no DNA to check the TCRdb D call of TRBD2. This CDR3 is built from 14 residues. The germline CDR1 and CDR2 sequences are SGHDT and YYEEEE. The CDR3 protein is CTSERAPEKETQYF.

CDR3 protein: CATSSRQGNEQFF. The chain is built from TRBV15 and TRBJ2-1; TCRdb's D gene call, TRBD1, goes unchecked for lack of DNA. This CDR3 contains 13 residues. Germline V gives CDR1 LNHNV, CDR2 YYDKDF (reference sequence).

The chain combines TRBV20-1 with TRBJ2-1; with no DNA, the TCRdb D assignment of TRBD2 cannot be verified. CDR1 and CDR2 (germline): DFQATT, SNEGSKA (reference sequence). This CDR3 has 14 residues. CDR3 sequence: CSAREYGRSNEQFF.

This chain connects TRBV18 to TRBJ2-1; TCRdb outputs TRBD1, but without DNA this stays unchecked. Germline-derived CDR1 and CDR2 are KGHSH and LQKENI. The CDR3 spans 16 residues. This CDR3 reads CASSLPDRATYNEQFF.

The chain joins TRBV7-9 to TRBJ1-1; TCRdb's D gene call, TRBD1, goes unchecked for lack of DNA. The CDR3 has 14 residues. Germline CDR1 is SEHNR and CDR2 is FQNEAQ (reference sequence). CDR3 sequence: CASSLVGGYADGFF.

CDR3 in amino acids: CSFTGGSYNEQFF. V is TRBV29-1 and J is TRBJ2-1; as DNA is missing, the TRBD1 call by TCRdb cannot be tested. The CDR3 consists of 13 residues. Germline V gene sequence: CDR1 SQVTM, CDR2 ANQGSEA.

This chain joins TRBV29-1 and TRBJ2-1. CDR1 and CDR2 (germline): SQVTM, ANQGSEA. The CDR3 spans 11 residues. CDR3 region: CSISVGNEQFF.

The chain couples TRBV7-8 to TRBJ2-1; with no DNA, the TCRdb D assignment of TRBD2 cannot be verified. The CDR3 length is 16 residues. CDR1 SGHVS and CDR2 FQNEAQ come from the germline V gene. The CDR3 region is CASSLVSGTSYNEQFF.

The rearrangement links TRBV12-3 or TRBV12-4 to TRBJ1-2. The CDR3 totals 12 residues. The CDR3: CASSFEVRGYTF.

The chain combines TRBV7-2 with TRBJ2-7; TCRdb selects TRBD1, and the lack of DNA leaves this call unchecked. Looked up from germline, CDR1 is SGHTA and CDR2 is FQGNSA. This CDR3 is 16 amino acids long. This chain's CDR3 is CASSLGPGTAYYEQYF.

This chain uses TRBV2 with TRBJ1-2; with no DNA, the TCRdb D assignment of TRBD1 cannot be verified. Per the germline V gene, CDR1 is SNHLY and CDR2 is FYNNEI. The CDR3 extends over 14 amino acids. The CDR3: CASSGTGGWNGYTF.

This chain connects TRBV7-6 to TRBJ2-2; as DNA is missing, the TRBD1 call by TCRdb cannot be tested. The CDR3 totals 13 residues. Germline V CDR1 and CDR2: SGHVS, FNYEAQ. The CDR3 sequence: CASSLVSPGELFF.

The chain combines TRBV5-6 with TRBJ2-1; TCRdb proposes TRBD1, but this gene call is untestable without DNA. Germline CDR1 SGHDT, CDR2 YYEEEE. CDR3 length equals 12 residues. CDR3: CASSPTGGEQFF.

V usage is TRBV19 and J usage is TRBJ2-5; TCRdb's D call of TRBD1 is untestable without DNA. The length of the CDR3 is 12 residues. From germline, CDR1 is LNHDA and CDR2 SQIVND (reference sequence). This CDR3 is CASSPLGGAQYF.

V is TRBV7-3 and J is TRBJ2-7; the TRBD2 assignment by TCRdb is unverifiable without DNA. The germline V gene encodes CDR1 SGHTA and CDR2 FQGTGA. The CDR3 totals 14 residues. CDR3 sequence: CASSLAGGDYEQYF.

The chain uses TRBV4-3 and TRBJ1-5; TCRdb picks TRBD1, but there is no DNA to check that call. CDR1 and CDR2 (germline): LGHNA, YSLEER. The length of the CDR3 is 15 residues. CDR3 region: CASSQDRGPDQPQHF.

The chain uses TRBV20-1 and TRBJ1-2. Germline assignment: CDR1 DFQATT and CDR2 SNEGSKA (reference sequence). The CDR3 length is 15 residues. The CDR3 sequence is CSALSGGIANYGYTF.